The T cell receptor (beta chain) under discussion was sequenced for a study of T cell repertoires in cytomegalovirus infection (dated 2019 in TCRdb). Regarding the study in general: Peptide stimulations targeted recently identified HLA-C-restricted CMV epitopes, whose presentation resists viral immunomodulation, together with well-studied HLA-B-restricted epitopes. Donor HLA type was relevant to the analysis, as public TCR beta signatures indicated carriage of CMV infection together with the matching HLA type.

CDR1 MNHEY and CDR2 SVGEGT were looked up in the germline V gene. The CDR3 goes from the cysteine to the phenylalanine over 17 residues. The retained sequence is limited to the CDR3, 51 bases, with the frame set at the first base. At the junction V is shortened by 0 bases and J by 2 bases, with 14 bases in between. Instrument used: Illumina HiSeq 1500. TCRdb reanalyzed the raw reads on its own, using fastp at Q25 for trimming and MiXCR for clone calling, and kept in-frame beta chains. All rows with the same CDR3 protein become a single entry with the most common DNA and genes. In this sample the table shows about 770,000 distinct CDR3 sequences, almost 30% of which occur a single time. The ten biggest clones cover over 10% of the sample. The paper's findings and limits, for the study overall: The ex vivo response was dominated by HLA-C-restricted CMV-specific TCR beta clonotypes, which also provided the single most frequent clonotype in two of eight donors. Cumulative frequency of public TCR beta family members discriminated carriers of CMV infection plus the relevant HLA type in this cohort and an independent roughly 350-donor cohort.

The sample's treatment or condition label, decoded: in vitro stimulation with specific CMV peptide epitopes to enrich CMV-specific T cells. The sample holds a few counts of this clonotype. Its recognized antigen is unknown. No base qualities exist here, and no much larger clone lies one base off it. Sequences were derived from cultured CD8+ T cells from PBMCs, sampled from culture after CMV antigen stimulation. This TCR derives from a human donor in good health (CMV status not recorded). Some clones in this sample may be carry-over from other donors' samples. The rearrangement combines TRBV6-2 or TRBV6-3 with TRBJ1-5; the best D guess is TRBD1, with 6 bases matching. The CDR3 loop reads CASSYSRGRGGNQPQHF. The DNA is TGTGCCAGCAGTTACTCGCGTGGCAGGGGAGGCAATCAGCCCCAGCATTTT.